The TCR beta chain under discussion was sequenced for a study of blood T cell repertoires in COVID-19. At the level of the study: Sample material is recorded as cDNA or gDNA derived from T cells, B-cell-depleted T cells, or PBMCs.

Individuals aged about 18 to 100 years were recruited from 24 US areas. During the 2 weeks before they entered the study, exposed participants had met someone with a PCR-confirmed or clinician-diagnosed COVID-19 case. In the original workflow: Reference gene primer amplification gave estimated nucleated cell counts. Clones were sequenced by immunoSEQ multiplex PCR, and TCRdb holds only the in-frame ones, with some missing. V and J calls and clone size follow that table, whereas D and trimming were derived from the DNA. Here the sample spans about 200,000 clones, roughly 80% being singletons. The CDR3 loop spans 13 amino acids. V lost 5 bases, J lost 2 bases, and 9 bases lay in between. Per the germline V gene, CDR1 is LGHDT and CDR2 is YNNKEL (reference sequence).

Sequences were obtained from PBMCs or T cells enriched from blood (not recorded which). The sequence derives from a woman aged 45-60 years who had been exposed to COVID-19. The chain carries TRBV3-1 (or the pseudogene TRBV3-2) and TRBJ1-1; D unclear. CDR3 region: CASSAGRNTEAFF. CDR3 nucleotides: TGTGCCAGCAGCGCCGGGAGAAACACTGAAGCTTTCTTT.